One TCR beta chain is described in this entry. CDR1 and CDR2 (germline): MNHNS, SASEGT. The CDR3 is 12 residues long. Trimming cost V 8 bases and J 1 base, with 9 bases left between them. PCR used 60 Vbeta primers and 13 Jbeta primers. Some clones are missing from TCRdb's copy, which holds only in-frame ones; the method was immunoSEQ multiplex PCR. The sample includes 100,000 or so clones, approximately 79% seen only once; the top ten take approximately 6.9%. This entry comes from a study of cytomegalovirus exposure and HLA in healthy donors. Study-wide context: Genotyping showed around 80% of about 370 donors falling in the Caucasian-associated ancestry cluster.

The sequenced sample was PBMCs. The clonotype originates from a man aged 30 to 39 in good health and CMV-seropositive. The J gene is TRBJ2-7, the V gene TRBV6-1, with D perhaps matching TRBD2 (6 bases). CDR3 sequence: CASGTFSYEQYF. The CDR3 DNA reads TGTGCCAGCGGGACTTTTTCCTACGAGCAGTACTTC.